This T cell receptor beta chain was retrieved from a study of OX40 agonist ivuxolimab in advanced cancers. At the level of the study: Each patient was given ivuxolimab into a vein every 2 weeks, at 0.01 to 10 mg/kg.

V shed 5 bases and J 3 bases; nucleotides not matched to a gene: 6. Germline V gene sequence: CDR1 MNHNS, CDR2 SASEGT. The CDR3 totals 14 residues. Data came from immunoSEQ multiplex PCR; TCRdb stores just in-frame clones and leaves some out. The sample contains about 41,000 clones, around 92% of which appear only once. Broader study findings: CD4+ and CD8+ T cells in blood underwent clonal expansion by week 6 at 0.1 to 3.0 mg/kg. The study found among the lowest clonal expansion in partial responders at 0.1-3.0 mg/kg.

Blood sampling took place at baseline, cycle 4 day 1, and cycle 7 day 1. Comments on this clone: What it recognizes is unknown.

The input for sequencing was CD4+ or CD8+ T cells sorted from blood, taken in a trial of the OX40 agonist ivuxolimab. This sequence originates from an adult with an advanced solid tumor such as melanoma, head and neck, liver or kidney cancer. The chain recombines TRBV6-1 with TRBJ1-2; 7 positions match TRBD1. This CDR3 is CASSRTGGDYGYTF. CDR3 coding DNA: TGTGCCAGCAGTAGGACAGGAGGGGACTATGGCTACACCTTC.